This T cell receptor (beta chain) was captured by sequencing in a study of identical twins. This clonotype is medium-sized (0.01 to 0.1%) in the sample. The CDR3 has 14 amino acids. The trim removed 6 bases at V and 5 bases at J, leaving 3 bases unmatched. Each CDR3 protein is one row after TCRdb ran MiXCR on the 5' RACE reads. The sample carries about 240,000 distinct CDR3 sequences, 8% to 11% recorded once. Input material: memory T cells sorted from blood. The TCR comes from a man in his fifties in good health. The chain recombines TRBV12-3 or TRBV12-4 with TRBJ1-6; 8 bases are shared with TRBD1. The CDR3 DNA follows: TGTGCCAGCAGCCGACAGGGGAATAATTCACCCCTCCACTTT. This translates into CASSRQGNNSPLHF.